One T cell receptor (beta chain) is described in this entry. Its antigen is unidentified. Germline CDR1 MNHEY, CDR2 SMNVEV (reference sequence). The CDR3 extends over 11 amino acids. Trimming stripped 7 bases from V and 6 bases from J, with 7 bases between. 60 Vbeta and 13 Jbeta primers were used in PCR. Sequencing used immunoSEQ multiplex PCR; TCRdb keeps in-frame clones, though not all of them. The sample yields hundreds of thousands of clones, 72% seen once. The sample is drawn from a study of cytomegalovirus exposure and HLA in healthy donors. Points from the study as a whole: One later analysis reportedly identified an Asian-associated ancestry cluster that showed fewer N-insertions than the approximately 670-donor mean. 150 or so TCR beta chains were listed as cytomegalovirus-associated. The authors later found most CMV-associated TCR beta chains appeared HLA-restricted. HLA alleles were associated with fewer than 20,000 TCR beta sequences in a later analysis at 0.05 false discovery rate.

This rearrangement joins TRBV27 to TRBJ1-5, with D tentatively TRBD1 (6 bases). The sequenced sample was PBMCs. This TCR was recovered from a female donor in good health and CMV-seronegative. CDR3 DNA sequence: TGTGCCAGCACCAGGGGTCAGCCCCAGCATTTT. The encoded protein is CASTRGQPQHF.